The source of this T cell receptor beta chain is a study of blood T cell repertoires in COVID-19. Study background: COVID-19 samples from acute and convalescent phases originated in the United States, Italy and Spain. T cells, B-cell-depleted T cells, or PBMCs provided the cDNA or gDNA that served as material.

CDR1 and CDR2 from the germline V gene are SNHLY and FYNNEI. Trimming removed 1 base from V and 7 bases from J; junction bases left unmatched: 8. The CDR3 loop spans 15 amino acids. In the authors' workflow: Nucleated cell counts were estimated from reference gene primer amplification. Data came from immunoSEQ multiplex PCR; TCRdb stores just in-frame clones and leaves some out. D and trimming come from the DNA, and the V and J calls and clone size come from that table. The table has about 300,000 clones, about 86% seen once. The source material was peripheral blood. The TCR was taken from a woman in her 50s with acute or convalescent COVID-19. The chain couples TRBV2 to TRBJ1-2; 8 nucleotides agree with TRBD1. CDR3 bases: TGTGCCAGCAGTGAAGTGGGGCAGGGGGCGTCTGGCTACACCTTC. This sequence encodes CASSEVGQGASGYTF.